The rows below give T cell receptor beta chains drawn from one sample of a study of neurological immune-mediated disorders. MiXCR was run by TCRdb on the 5' RACE reads, yielding one entry per CDR3 protein. The sample consists of about 43,000 distinct CDR3 sequences, roughly an eighth of them appearing once. Sequencing was performed on PBMCs. The source of these receptors is a female donor in good health. Both conserved end residues are part of each CDR3. D genes are given only for firm matches. Rows may omit the clone size; those that give it use once, few, many or a size class.

j_gene: TRBJ2-7; abundance: many; v_gene: TRBV5-1; d_gene: -; CDR3nt: TGCGCCAGCAGCTTCTTAAGACTAGGAGACTACGAGCAGTACTTC; CDR3aa: CASSFLRLGDYEQYF
j_gene: TRBJ1-1; abundance: few; v_gene: TRBV19; d_gene: -; CDR3nt: TGTGCCAGTCGGAGCACTGAAGCTTTCTTT; CDR3aa: CASRSTEAFF
j_gene: TRBJ2-5; abundance: many; v_gene: TRBV12-3/TRBV12-4; d_gene: TRBD1; CDR3nt: TGTGCCAGCAGTGAAAAGACAGGGGGCGTGGAGACCCAGTACTTC; CDR3aa: CASSEKTGGVETQYF
j_gene: TRBJ2-7; abundance: many; v_gene: TRBV11-2; d_gene: TRBD1; CDR3nt: TGTGCCAGCAGCTTCCGGGACAGGTCCTCCTACGAGCAGTACTTC; CDR3aa: CASSFRDRSSYEQYF
j_gene: TRBJ1-5; abundance: many; v_gene: TRBV5-1; d_gene: TRBD1; CDR3nt: TGCGCCAGCAGCTCGGGACAGGGCAATCAGCCCCAGCATTTT; CDR3aa: CASSSGQGNQPQHF
j_gene: TRBJ2-5; abundance: many; v_gene: TRBV6-1; d_gene: TRBD2; CDR3nt: TGTGCCAGCAGGCCCTCCCCACTAGCGGGAGGTTCCAGGGAGACCCAGTACTTC; CDR3aa: CASRPSPLAGGSRETQYF
j_gene: TRBJ2-5; abundance: many; v_gene: TRBV3-1; d_gene: -; CDR3nt: TGTGCCAGCAGCCAGTGGGGGTTCCAAGAGACCCAGTACTTC; CDR3aa: CASSQWGFQETQYF
j_gene: TRBJ2-7; abundance: many; v_gene: TRBV7-2; d_gene: -; CDR3nt: TGTGCCAGCAGCTTAGACGGCGGTTCGAGCTCCTACGAGCAGTACTTC; CDR3aa: CASSLDGGSSSYEQYF
j_gene: TRBJ2-7; abundance: many; v_gene: TRBV5-1; d_gene: TRBD2; CDR3nt: TGCGCCAGCAGCTTGGTAGGAGGGCGAGCGGGGGCCTCCTACGAGCAGTACTTC; CDR3aa: CASSLVGGRAGASYEQYF
j_gene: TRBJ2-1; abundance: few; v_gene: TRBV10-2; d_gene: -; CDR3nt: TGCGCCAGCAGCGCTAACAATGAGCAGTTCTTC; CDR3aa: CASSANNEQFF
j_gene: TRBJ2-7; abundance: few; v_gene: TRBV9; d_gene: -; CDR3nt: TGTGCCAGCAGCGTAGATGTGGGGGGCGAGCAGTACTTC; CDR3aa: CASSVDVGGEQYF
j_gene: TRBJ1-1; abundance: many; v_gene: TRBV20-1; d_gene: -; CDR3nt: TGCAGTGCCGGGGGGCTTATGAACACTGAAGCTTTCTTT; CDR3aa: CSAGGLMNTEAFF
j_gene: TRBJ1-1; abundance: -; v_gene: TRBV30; d_gene: -; CDR3nt: TGTGCCTGGGGTGAAGCTTTCTTT; CDR3aa: CAWGEAFF
j_gene: TRBJ2-3; abundance: many; v_gene: TRBV6-2/TRBV6-3; d_gene: TRBD2; CDR3nt: TGTGCCAGCACAGAGCGGGAGTTCGCAGATACGCAGTATTTT; CDR3aa: CASTEREFADTQYF
j_gene: TRBJ1-2; abundance: -; v_gene: TRBV7-2; d_gene: -; CDR3nt: TGTGCCAGCAGCTCCCAACCCGGACCGCGAGGGGATGGCTACACCTTC; CDR3aa: CASSSQPGPRGDGYTF